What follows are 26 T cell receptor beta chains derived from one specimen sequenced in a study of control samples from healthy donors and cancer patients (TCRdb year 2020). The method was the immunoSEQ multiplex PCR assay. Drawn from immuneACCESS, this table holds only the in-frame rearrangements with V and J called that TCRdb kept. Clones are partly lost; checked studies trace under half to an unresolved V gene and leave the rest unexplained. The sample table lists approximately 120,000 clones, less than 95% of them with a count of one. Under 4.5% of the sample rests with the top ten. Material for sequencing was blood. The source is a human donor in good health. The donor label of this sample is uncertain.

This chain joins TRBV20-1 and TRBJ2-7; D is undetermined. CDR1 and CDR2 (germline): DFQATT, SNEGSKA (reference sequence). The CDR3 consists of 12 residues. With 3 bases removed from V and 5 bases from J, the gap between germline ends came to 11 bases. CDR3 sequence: CSASNRLHEQYF. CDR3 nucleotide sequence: TGCAGTGCTAGTAATCGACTGCACGAGCAGTACTTC.

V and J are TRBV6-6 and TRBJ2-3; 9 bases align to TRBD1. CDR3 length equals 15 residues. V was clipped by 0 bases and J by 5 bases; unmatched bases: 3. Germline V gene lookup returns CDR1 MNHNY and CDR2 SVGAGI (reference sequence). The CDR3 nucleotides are TGTGCCAGCAGTTACTCGGGACAGGGTGGAGATACGCAGTATTTT. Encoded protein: CASSYSGQGGDTQYF.

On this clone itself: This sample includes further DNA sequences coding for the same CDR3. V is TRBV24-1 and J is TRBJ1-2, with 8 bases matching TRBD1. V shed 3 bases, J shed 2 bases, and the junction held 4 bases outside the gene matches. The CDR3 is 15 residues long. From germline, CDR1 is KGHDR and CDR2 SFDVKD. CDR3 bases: TGTGCCACCAGTGATCCCGGACAGGGCAACTATGGCTACACCTTC. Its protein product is CATSDPGQGNYGYTF.

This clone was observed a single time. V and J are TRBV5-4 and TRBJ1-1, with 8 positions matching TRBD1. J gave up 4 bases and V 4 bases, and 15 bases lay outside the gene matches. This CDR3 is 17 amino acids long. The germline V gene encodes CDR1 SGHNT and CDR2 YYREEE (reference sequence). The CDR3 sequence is CASSADRAGTGGTEAFF. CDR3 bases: TGTGCCAGCAGCGCGGACAGGGCAGGAACAGGGGGCACTGAAGCTTTCTTT.

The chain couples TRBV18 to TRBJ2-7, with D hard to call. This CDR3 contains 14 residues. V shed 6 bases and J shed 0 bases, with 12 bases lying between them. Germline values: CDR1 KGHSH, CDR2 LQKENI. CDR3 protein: CASSTPATSYEQYF. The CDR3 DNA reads TGTGCCAGCTCCACGCCGGCAACCTCCTACGAGCAGTACTTC.

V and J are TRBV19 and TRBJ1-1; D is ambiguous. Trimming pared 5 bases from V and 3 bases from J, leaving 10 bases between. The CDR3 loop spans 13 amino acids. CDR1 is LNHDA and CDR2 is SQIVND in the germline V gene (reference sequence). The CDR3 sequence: CASSSHTYTEAFF. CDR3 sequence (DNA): TGTGCCAGTAGTTCACACACCTACACTGAAGCTTTCTTT.

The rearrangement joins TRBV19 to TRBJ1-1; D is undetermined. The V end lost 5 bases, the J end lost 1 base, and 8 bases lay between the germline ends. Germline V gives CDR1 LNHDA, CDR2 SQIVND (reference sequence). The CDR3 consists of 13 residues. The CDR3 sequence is CASSYEENTEAFF. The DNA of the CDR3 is TGTGCCAGTAGTTACGAGGAGAACACTGAAGCTTTCTTT.

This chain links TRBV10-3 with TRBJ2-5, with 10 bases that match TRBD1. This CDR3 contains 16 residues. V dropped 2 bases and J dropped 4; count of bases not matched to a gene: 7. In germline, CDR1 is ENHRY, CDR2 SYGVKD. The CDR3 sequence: CAISEGPGQGRETQYF. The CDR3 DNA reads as TGTGCCATCAGTGAGGGCCCGGGACAGGGGAGAGAGACCCAGTACTTC.

The CDR3 DNA reads as TGCAGCGTTGAAGGTGTCGGGACCTCTGGGGCCAACGTCCTGACTTTC. Translating gives CSVEGVGTSGANVLTF. The rearrangement joins TRBV29-1 to TRBJ2-6; possibly TRBD1 or TRBD2 for D (5 bases each). The CDR3 length is 16 residues. CDR1 and CDR2 from the germline V gene are SQVTM and ANQGSEA. With 1 base removed from V and 0 bases from J, the gap between germline ends came to 10 bases.

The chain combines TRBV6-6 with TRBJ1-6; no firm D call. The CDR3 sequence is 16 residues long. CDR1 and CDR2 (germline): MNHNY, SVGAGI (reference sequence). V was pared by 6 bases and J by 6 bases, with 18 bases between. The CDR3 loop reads CASSPQVARTNSPLHF. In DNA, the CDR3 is TGTGCCAGCAGCCCGCAGGTGGCCAGAACTAATTCACCCCTCCACTTT.

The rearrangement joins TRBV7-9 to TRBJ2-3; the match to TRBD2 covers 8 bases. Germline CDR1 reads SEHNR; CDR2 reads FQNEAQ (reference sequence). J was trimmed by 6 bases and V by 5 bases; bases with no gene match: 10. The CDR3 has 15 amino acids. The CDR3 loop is CASSRKRGTSDTQYF. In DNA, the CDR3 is TGTGCCAGCAGCCGAAAGCGGGGGACCTCGGATACGCAGTATTTT.

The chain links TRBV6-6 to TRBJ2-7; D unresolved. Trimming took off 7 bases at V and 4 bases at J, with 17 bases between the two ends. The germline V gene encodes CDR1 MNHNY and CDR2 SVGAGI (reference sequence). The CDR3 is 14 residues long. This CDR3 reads CASNPSQLAYEQYF. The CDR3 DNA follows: TGTGCCAGCAACCCCAGTCAATTGGCGTACGAGCAGTACTTC.

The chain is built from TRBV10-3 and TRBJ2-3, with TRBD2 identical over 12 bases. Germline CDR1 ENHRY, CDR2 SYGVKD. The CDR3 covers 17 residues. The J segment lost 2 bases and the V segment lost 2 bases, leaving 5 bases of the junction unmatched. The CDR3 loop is CAISEGTSGGNTDTQYF. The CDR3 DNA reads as TGTGCCATCAGTGAGGGTACTAGCGGGGGGAACACAGATACGCAGTATTTT.

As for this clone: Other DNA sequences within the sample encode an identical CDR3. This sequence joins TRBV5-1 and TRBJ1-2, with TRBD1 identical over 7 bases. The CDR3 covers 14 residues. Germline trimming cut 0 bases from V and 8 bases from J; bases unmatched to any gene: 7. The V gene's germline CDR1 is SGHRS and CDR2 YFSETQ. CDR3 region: CASSLVPGGEGYTF. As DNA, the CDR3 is TGCGCCAGCAGCTTGGTGCCAGGGGGTGAGGGCTACACCTTC.

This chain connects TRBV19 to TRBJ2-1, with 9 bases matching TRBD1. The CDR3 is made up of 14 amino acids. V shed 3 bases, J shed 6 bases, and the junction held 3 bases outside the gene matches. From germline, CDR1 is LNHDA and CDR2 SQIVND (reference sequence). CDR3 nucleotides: TGTGCCAGTAGTATGGGACAGGGATTCAATGAGCAGTTCTTC. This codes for CASSMGQGFNEQFF.

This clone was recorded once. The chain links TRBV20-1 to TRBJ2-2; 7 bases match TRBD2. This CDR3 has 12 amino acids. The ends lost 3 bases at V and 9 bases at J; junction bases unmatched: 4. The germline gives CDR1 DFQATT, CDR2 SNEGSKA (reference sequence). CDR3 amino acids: CSASAGVRELFF. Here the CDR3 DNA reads TGCAGTGCTAGTGCGGGGGTCAGGGAGCTGTTTTTT.

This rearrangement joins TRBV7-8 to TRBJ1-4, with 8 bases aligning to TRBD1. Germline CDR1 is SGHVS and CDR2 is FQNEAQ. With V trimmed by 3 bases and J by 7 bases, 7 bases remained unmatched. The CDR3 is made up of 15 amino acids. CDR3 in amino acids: CASSFRTGGSEKLFF. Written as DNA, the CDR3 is TGTGCCAGCAGCTTTAGAACAGGGGGGAGTGAAAAACTGTTTTTT.

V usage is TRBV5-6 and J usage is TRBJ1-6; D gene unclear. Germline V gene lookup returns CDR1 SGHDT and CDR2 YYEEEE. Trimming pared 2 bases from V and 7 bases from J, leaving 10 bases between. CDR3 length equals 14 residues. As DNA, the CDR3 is TGTGCCAGCAGCTTACTACAGTTAAATTCACCCCTCCACTTT. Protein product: CASSLLQLNSPLHF.

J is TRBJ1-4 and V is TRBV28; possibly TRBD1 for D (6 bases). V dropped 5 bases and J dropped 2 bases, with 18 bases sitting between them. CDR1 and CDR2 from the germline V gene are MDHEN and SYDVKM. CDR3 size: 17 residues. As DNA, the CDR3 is TGTGCCAGCAGTCCTGGGGGGGGGCGGTCGACTAATGAAAAACTGTTTTTT. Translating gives CASSPGGGRSTNEKLFF.

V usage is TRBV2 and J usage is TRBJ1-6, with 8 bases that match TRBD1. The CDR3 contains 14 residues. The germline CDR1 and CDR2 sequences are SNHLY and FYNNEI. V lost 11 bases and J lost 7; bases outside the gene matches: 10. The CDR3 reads CACLGQVWNSPLHF. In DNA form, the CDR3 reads TGTGCCTGCCTGGGACAGGTTTGGAATTCACCCCTCCACTTT.

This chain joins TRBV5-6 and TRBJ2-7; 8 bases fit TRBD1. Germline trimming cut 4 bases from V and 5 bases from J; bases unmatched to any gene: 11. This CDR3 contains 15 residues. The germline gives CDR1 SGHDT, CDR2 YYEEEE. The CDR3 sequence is CASSPPGQGSNEQYF. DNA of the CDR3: TGTGCCAGCAGCCCCCCCGGACAGGGTTCTAACGAGCAGTACTTC.

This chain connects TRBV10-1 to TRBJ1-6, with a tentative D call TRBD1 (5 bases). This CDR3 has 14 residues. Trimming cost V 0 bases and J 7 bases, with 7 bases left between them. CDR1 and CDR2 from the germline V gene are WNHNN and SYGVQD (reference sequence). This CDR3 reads CASSESGDNSPLHF. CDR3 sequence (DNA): TGCGCCAGCAGTGAGTCGGGGGACAATTCACCCCTCCACTTT.

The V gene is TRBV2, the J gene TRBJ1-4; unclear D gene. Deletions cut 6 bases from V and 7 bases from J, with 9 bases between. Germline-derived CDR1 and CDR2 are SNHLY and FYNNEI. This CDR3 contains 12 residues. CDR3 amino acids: CASRFGVEKLFF. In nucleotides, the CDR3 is TGTGCCAGCAGGTTCGGCGTTGAAAAACTGTTTTTT.

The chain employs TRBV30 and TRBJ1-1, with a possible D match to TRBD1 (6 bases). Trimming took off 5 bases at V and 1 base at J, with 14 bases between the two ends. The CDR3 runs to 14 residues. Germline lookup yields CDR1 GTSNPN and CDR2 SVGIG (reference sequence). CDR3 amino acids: CAWARPRGNTEAFF. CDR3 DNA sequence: TGTGCCTGGGCGCGACCCAGGGGGAACACTGAAGCTTTCTTT. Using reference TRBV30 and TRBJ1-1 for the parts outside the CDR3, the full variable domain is SQTIHQWPATLVQPVGSPLSLECTVEGTSNPNLYWYRQAAGRGLQLLFYSVGIGQISSEVPQNLSASRPQDRQFILSSKKLLLSDSGFYLCAWARPRGNTEAFFGQGTRLTVV.

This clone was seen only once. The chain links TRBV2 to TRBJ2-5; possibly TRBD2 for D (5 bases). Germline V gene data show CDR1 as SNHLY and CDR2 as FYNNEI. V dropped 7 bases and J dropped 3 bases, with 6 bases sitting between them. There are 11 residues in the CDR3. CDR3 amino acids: CASMREETQYF. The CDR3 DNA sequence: TGTGCCAGCATGAGGGAAGAGACCCAGTACTTC.

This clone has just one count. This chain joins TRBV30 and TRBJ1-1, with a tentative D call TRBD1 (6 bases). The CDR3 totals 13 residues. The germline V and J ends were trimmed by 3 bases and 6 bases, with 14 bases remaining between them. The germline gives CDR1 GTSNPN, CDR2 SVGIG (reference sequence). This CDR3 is CAWRVGAASEAFF. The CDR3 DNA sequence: TGTGCCTGGAGGGTGGGGGCGGCTTCTGAAGCTTTCTTT.